This entry is about one T cell receptor beta chain. The primer mix had 60 Vbeta and 13 Jbeta primers. TCRdb's copy holds only in-frame clones and misses some; the assay was immunoSEQ multiplex PCR. This sample carries fewer than 120,000 clones, around 85% of them seen once, and the ten largest clones take approximately 5.6%. These data are taken from a study of cytomegalovirus exposure and HLA in healthy donors. V lost 5 bases and J 4 bases, leaving 15 bases between the germline ends. The CDR3 length is 14 residues. Per the germline V gene, CDR1 is SGHTA and CDR2 is FQGNSA. Material: PBMCs. The source is a young man in good health and CMV-seropositive. The J gene is TRBJ2-7, the V gene TRBV7-2; TRBD1 is a possible D gene (8 bases). The CDR3 bases are TGTGCCAGCAGCACCACAGGGGGAGGGTACGAGCAGTACTTC. Translated: CASSTTGGGYEQYF.